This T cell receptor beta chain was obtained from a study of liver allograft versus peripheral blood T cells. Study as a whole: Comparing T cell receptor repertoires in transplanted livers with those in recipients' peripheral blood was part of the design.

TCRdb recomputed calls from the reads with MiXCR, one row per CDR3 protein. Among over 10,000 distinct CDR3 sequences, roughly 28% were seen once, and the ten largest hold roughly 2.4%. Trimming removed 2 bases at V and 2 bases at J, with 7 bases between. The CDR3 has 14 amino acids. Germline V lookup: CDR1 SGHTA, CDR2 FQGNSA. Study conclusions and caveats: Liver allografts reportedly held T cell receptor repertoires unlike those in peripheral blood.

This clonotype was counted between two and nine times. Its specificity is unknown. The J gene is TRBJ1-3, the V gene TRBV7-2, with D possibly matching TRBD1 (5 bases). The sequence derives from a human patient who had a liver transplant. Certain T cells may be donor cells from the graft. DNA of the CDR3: TGTGCCAGCAGCTTATCAGGGACTGGAAACACCATATATTTT. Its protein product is CASSLSGTGNTIYF.